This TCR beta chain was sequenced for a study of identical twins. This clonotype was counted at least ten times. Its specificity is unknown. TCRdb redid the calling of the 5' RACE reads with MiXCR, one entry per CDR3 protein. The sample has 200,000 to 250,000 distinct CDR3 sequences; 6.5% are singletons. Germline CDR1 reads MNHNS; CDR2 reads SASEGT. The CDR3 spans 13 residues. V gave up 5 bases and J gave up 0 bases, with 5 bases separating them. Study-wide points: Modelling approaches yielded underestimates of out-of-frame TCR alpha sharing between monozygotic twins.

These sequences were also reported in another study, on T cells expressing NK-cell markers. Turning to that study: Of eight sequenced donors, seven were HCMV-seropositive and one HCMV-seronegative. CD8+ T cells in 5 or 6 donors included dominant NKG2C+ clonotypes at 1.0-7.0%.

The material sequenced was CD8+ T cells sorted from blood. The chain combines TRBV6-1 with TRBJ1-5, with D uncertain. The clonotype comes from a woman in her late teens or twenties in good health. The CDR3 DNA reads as TGTGCCAGCAGTCCAGATAGCAATCAGCCCCAGCATTTT. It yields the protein CASSPDSNQPQHF.